What follows is one T cell receptor (beta chain) and its context. Its antigen is currently unknown. RNA transcripts served as the template for amplifying TCR beta CDR3 regions. The HTBI primer set was used in a first-round RT-PCR of the TCR CDR3. A single record per CDR3 protein comes from TCRdb applying MiXCR to the multiplex PCR reads. Of under 350,000 distinct CDR3 sequences in the sample, less than 15% are singletons; the top ten hold 6.5% to 10%. V was pared by 1 base and J by 7 bases, with 11 bases between. Germline V lookup: CDR1 ENHRY, CDR2 SYGVKD. This CDR3 spans 14 amino acids. The data derive from a study of T cells in Graves' hyperthyroidism and ophthalmopathy. Findings of the study overall: A median around 6.8 months before onset, the model predicted ophthalmopathy.

The sample, blood from the first hyperthyroidism diagnosis, precedes any ophthalmopathy symptoms. PBMCs were collected from an approximately 9.3 ml volume of fresh peripheral blood. Sequencing was performed on blood. The receptor was derived from a woman aged 25 to 39 with Graves' hyperthyroidism that later progressed to Graves' ophthalmopathy. The rearrangement links TRBV10-3 to TRBJ1-5; D call uncertain. CDR3 DNA: TGTGCCATCAGTGAGTTAGACAAAGGACAGCCCCAGCATTTT. Translated: CAISELDKGQPQHF.